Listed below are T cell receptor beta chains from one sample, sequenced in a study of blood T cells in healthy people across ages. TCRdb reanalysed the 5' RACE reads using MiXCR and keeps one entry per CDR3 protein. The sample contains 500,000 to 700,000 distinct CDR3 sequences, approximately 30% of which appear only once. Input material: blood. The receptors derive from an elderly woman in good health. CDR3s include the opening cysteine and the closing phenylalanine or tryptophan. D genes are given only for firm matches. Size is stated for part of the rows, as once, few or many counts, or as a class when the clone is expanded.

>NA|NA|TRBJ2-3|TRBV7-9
CASSFWLAHSTDTQYF
TGTGCCAGCAGCTTTTGGCTCGCCCACTCCACAGATACGCAGTATTTT
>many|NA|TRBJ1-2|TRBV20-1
CSAPGGGGSGYGYTF
TGCAGTGCCCCGGGTGGGGGGGGCTCTGGCTATGGCTACACCTTC
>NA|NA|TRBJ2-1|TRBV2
CASGESRGSYNEQFF
TGTGCCAGCGGTGAATCAAGGGGGTCCTACAATGAGCAGTTCTTC
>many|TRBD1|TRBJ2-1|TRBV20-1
CSVNPGQGSVNEQFF
TGCAGTGTCAACCCCGGACAGGGTTCTGTGAATGAGCAGTTCTTC
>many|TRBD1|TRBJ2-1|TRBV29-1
CSVEGGQGSYNEQFF
TGCAGCGTTGAGGGGGGACAGGGGTCCTACAATGAGCAGTTCTTC
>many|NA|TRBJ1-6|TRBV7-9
CASRGSNSPLHF
TGTGCCAGCAGGGGAAGTAATTCACCCCTCCACTTT
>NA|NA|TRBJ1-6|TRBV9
CASSVESSYNSPLHF
TGTGCCAGCAGCGTAGAGAGCTCCTATAATTCACCCCTCCACTTT
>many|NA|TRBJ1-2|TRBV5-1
CASSLEGSATYGYTF
TGCGCCAGCAGCTTGGAGGGATCAGCCACCTATGGCTACACCTTC
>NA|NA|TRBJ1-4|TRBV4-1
CASSQERETNEKLFF
TGCGCCAGCAGCCAAGAAAGGGAGACTAATGAAAAACTGTTTTTT
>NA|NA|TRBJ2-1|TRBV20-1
CSARDVLGGKGHNEQFF
TGCAGTGCTAGAGACGTGTTAGGCGGAAAGGGTCACAATGAGCAGTTCTTC
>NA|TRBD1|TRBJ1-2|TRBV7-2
CASSPDRGRANYGYTF
TGTGCCAGCAGCCCGGACAGGGGGCGAGCTAACTATGGCTACACCTTC
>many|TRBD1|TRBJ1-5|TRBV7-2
CASSLGTGGNQPQHF
TGTGCCAGCAGCTTAGGGACAGGGGGCAATCAGCCCCAGCATTTT
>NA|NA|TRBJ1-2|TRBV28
CASSRRNTNYGYTF
TGTGCCAGCAGTCGACGGAATACTAACTATGGCTACACCTTC